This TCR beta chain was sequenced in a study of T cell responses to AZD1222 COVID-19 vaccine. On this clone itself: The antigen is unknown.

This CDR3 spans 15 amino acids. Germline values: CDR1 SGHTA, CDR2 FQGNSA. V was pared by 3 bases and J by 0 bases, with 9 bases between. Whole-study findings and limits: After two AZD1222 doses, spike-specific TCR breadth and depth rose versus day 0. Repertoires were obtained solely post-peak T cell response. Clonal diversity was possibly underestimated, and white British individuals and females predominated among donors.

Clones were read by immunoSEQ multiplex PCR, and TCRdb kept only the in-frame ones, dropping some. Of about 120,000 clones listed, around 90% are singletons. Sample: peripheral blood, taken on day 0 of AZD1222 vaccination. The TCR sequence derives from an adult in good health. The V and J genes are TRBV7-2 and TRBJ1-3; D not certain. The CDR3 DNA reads TGTGCCAGCAGCTTTACTGCATACTCTGGAAACACCATATATTTT. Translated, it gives CASSFTAYSGNTIYF.